This TCR beta chain was profiled in a study of T cell changes during pregnancy in multiple sclerosis. Trimming at V came to 2 bases and at J to 6 bases, leaving 17 bases not matched to a gene. Germline V CDR1 and CDR2: SGHAT, FQNNGV. This CDR3 has 19 amino acids. The table came from immunoSEQ multiplex PCR; TCRdb's copy has only in-frame clones and leaves some out. In the table there are about 40,000 clones, about 87% of which are singletons. The chain combines TRBV11-2 with TRBJ2-3; 10 bases match TRBD2. This receptor was identified in a female donor with multiple sclerosis, enrolled in a pregnancy study. Sample: CD4+ T cells from peripheral blood mononuclear cells, taken in the second trimester of pregnancy. CDR3 sequence (DNA): TGTGCCAGCAGCTTATTAGGGACCCGCTCTAGCGGGAGAACCGATACGCAGTATTTT. Translated, it gives CASSLLGTRSSGRTDTQYF. The entire variable domain, with the rest obtained from reference TRBV11-2 and TRBJ2-3, is as follows: EAGVAQSPRYKIIEKRQSVAFWCNPISGHATLYWYQQILGQGPKLLIQFQNNGVVDDSQLPKDRFSAERLKGVDSTLKIQPAKLEDSAVYLCASSLLGTRSSGRTDTQYFGPGTRLTVL.